A single sample gave rise to the 22 T cell receptor beta chains below, sequenced in a study of blood T cell repertoires in COVID-19. This table comes from immunoSEQ multiplex PCR, and its TCRdb copy is limited to in-frame clones, with some not included. The repertoire has around 63,000 clones, around 86% of them found once; the top ten carry under 30%. Sequencing was carried out using peripheral blood. The receptors stem from a woman of 80 years or more with active or convalescent COVID-19.

This clone appeared a few times. The V gene is TRBV6-2 or TRBV6-3, the J gene TRBJ2-7; TRBD2 agrees at 7 bases. Germline V gene lookup returns CDR1 MNHEY and CDR2 SVGEGT. The CDR3 consists of 16 residues. The J segment lost 1 base and the V segment lost 2 bases, leaving 8 bases of the junction unmatched. The CDR3 nucleotides are TGTGCCAGCAGTTACGGGTTGGGACTATTATCCTACGAGCAGTACTTC. Protein sequence: CASSYGLGLLSYEQYF.

V gene TRBV5-4 combines with J gene TRBJ2-2, with 7 bases identical to TRBD2. Unmatched junction bases numbered 6, after V lost 2 bases and J lost 5 bases. The CDR3 consists of 15 residues. Per germline, CDR1 SGHNT and CDR2 YYREEE (reference sequence). The CDR3 region has the DNA TGTGCCAGCAGCTTTGGGAGGGAGCGTACCGGGGAGCTGTTTTTT. This gives the protein CASSFGRERTGELFF.

This clone was detected a few times. This sequence joins TRBV19 and TRBJ2-2; perhaps TRBD1 as D (5 bases). V lost 7 bases and J 6 bases, leaving 15 bases between the germline ends. Per germline, CDR1 LNHDA and CDR2 SQIVND (reference sequence). The CDR3 runs 14 residues. The CDR3: CASNQQEGAGELFF. In DNA form, the CDR3 reads TGTGCCAGTAATCAACAGGAAGGGGCCGGGGAGCTGTTTTTT.

The chain couples TRBV3-1 (or the pseudogene TRBV3-2) to TRBJ2-5, with D unclear. Germline CDR1 is LGHDT and CDR2 is YNNKEL (reference sequence). The V and J ends lost 4 bases and 5 bases respectively, with 14 bases between them. This CDR3 region has 14 residues. CDR3 coding DNA: TGTGCCAGCAGCCCTTTCACGGGTGCTGAGACCCAGTACTTC. Its protein is CASSPFTGAETQYF.

V is TRBV4-1 and J is TRBJ2-1; 14 bases match TRBD2. The CDR3 loop spans 20 amino acids. The trim removed 0 bases at V and 6 bases at J, leaving 13 bases unmatched. Germline values: CDR1 MGHRA, CDR2 YSYEKL. The CDR3 reads CASSQDLGLAGGWESNEQFF. The DNA for the CDR3 is TGCGCCAGCAGCCAAGATCTCGGACTAGCGGGGGGTTGGGAGAGCAATGAGCAGTTCTTC.

The J gene is TRBJ2-7, the V gene TRBV6-2 or TRBV6-3; a weak D match, TRBD2 (6 bases). The CDR3 runs to 15 residues. CDR1 and CDR2 (germline): MNHEY, SVGEGT. V lost 0 bases, J lost 2 bases, and 11 bases lay in between. Here the CDR3 reads CASSYSRRGTYEQYF. CDR3 nucleotide sequence: TGTGCCAGCAGTTACTCGAGGCGGGGTACCTACGAGCAGTACTTC.

This clone was detected only once. V and J are TRBV7-7 and TRBJ2-1; 7 positions agree with TRBD1. In germline, CDR1 is SSHAT, CDR2 FNYEAQ (reference sequence). The trim removed 1 base at V and 5 bases at J, leaving 5 bases unmatched. This CDR3 spans 15 amino acids. CDR3 residues: CASSLGQGNHNEQFF. The CDR3 DNA sequence: TGTGCCAGCAGCTTAGGACAGGGTAACCACAATGAGCAGTTCTTC.

The chain employs TRBV5-4 and TRBJ1-1; 9 nucleotides agree with TRBD1. Germline CDR1 SGHNT, CDR2 YYREEE (reference sequence). The CDR3 length is 14 residues. Losses at the gene ends were 4 bases for V and 2 bases for J; bases not matched to a gene: 3. CDR3 protein: CASSRGQGNTEAFF. The CDR3 DNA sequence: TGTGCCAGCAGCAGGGGACAGGGAAACACTGAAGCTTTCTTT.

This rearrangement joins TRBV27 to TRBJ2-3, with TRBD2 matching 14 bases. With V trimmed by 6 bases and J by 0 bases, 14 bases remained unmatched. The CDR3 is 20 residues long. Germline values: CDR1 MNHEY, CDR2 SMNVEV (reference sequence). DNA for the CDR3: TGTGCCAGCAGGGGCGGGACTAGCGGGGGACTTCTCAGTAGCACAGATACGCAGTATTTT. Amino acids: CASRGGTSGGLLSSTDTQYF.

The V and J genes are TRBV5-4 and TRBJ1-3; D is unclear. CDR1 and CDR2 from the germline V gene are SGHNT and YYREEE (reference sequence). The CDR3 runs to 14 residues. V was shortened by 0 bases and J by 0 bases, with 4 bases between the two germline ends. DNA for the CDR3: TGTGCCAGCAGCTTGGGTAACTCTGGAAACACCATATATTTT. Encoded protein: CASSLGNSGNTIYF.

The chain joins TRBV20-1 to TRBJ2-1; maybe TRBD2 (6 bases). The CDR3 runs 13 residues. Germline lookup yields CDR1 DFQATT and CDR2 SNEGSKA (reference sequence). Trimming removed 3 bases at V and 3 bases at J, with 9 bases between. CDR3: CSASPSVYNEQFF. DNA for the CDR3: TGCAGTGCTAGTCCTAGCGTCTACAATGAGCAGTTCTTC.

The J gene is TRBJ2-5, the V gene TRBV27; D may be TRBD1 (6 bases). Germline V gives CDR1 MNHEY, CDR2 SMNVEV (reference sequence). Trimming removed 1 base at V and 5 bases at J, with 17 bases between. The CDR3 runs 16 residues. In DNA, the CDR3 is TGTGCCAGCAGTTTATTCAGTGGGGGCAAGCCGGAGACCCAGTACTTC. Protein: CASSLFSGGKPETQYF.

The CDR3 loop is CASSPDGDSAREQFF. CDR3 DNA sequence: TGTGCCAGCAGCCCTGATGGGGACTCCGCACGTGAGCAGTTCTTC. The J gene is TRBJ2-1, the V gene TRBV7-2; a weak D match, TRBD2 (6 bases). The V gene's germline CDR1 is SGHTA and CDR2 FQGNSA. Trimming pared 5 bases from V and 9 bases from J, leaving 20 bases between. CDR3 size: 15 residues.

The chain recombines TRBV24-1 with TRBJ1-5; TRBD1 agrees at 8 bases. Germline V gene sequence: CDR1 KGHDR, CDR2 SFDVKD. CDR3 length equals 14 residues. The ends lost 7 bases at V and 9 bases at J; junction bases unmatched: 10. For the CDR3, the DNA is TGTGCCACCAGCCCGACAGGGGTACAAGGGCCCCAGCATTTT. This sequence encodes CATSPTGVQGPQHF.

This rearrangement joins TRBV28 to TRBJ1-3, with D maybe TRBD1 (5 bases). The CDR3 has 15 amino acids. From germline, CDR1 is MDHEN and CDR2 SYDVKM. V was clipped by 3 bases and J by 0 bases, with 9 bases between them. CDR3 nucleotides: TGTGCCAGCAGTTTCTCGACAGTCTCTGGAAACACCATATATTTT. Translated: CASSFSTVSGNTIYF.

The chain employs TRBV9 and TRBJ1-4; TRBD1 might be the D (5 bases). The germline CDR1 and CDR2 sequences are SGDLS and YYNGEE. The CDR3 totals 14 residues. Trimming removed 1 base at V and 3 bases at J, with 7 bases between. Here the CDR3 reads CASSVQGSNEKLFF. The CDR3 DNA is TGTGCCAGCAGCGTACAGGGATCTAATGAAAAACTGTTTTTT.

The rearrangement uses TRBV4-1 and TRBJ2-2; 7 bases match TRBD1. CDR3 length: 15 residues. Germline CDR1 reads MGHRA; CDR2 reads YSYEKL. Unmatched junction bases numbered 2, after V lost 3 bases and J lost 1 base. The CDR3 here is CASSQGQMNTGELFF. CDR3 in DNA: TGCGCCAGCAGCCAGGGACAGATGAACACCGGGGAGCTGTTTTTT.

V gene TRBV24-1 combines with J gene TRBJ1-2, with 7 bases that match TRBD1. V dropped 3 bases and J dropped 8; count of bases not matched to a gene: 5. The CDR3 is made up of 13 amino acids. The germline V gene encodes CDR1 KGHDR and CDR2 SFDVKD. In DNA, the CDR3 is TGTGCCACCAGTGATATACAGGGGAAAGGCTACACCTTC. Its protein product is CATSDIQGKGYTF.

This clone was observed a single time. This CDR3 reads CASSTGTSGSEQYF. The CDR3 DNA follows: TGTGCCAGCAGTACCGGGACTAGCGGTTCCGAGCAGTACTTC. The chain joins TRBV6-5 to TRBJ2-7, with 11 bases fitting TRBD2. The CDR3 spans 14 residues. J was trimmed by 6 bases and V by 5 bases; bases with no gene match: 6. Germline CDR1 and CDR2: MNHEY and SVGAGI.

The V gene is TRBV27, the J gene TRBJ1-1; a possible D gene is TRBD1 (6 bases). Germline CDR1 and CDR2: MNHEY and SMNVEV (reference sequence). This CDR3 is 15 amino acids long. Trimming removed 6 bases from V and 6 bases from J, with 20 bases in between. The DNA of the CDR3 is TGTGCCAGCAGCCACCTTTTACAGGGCCCTGCTGAAGCTTTCTTT. Its protein is CASSHLLQGPAEAFF.

This clone was counted between two and nine times. The V gene is TRBV27, the J gene TRBJ2-2; 7 bases fit TRBD1. The CDR3 consists of 15 residues. V was clipped by 4 bases and J by 3 bases; unmatched bases: 5. CDR1 and CDR2 from the germline V gene are MNHEY and SMNVEV (reference sequence). The CDR3, as DNA: TGTGCCAGCAGTTGGTACGACAGGGACACCGGGGAGCTGTTTTTT. Its protein is CASSWYDRDTGELFF.

The rearrangement joins TRBV7-2 to TRBJ1-5; D is undetermined. V gave up 4 bases and J gave up 3 bases, with 10 bases separating them. This CDR3 is built from 14 residues. Germline V gene lookup returns CDR1 SGHTA and CDR2 FQGNSA. CDR3 DNA: TGTGCCAGCAGCTCCTCAGTTGTCAATCAGCCCCAGCATTTT. Amino acids: CASSSSVVNQPQHF.